These T cell receptor beta chains were read from a single sample in a study of blood T cell repertoires in COVID-19. Here immunoSEQ multiplex PCR was the method, and the copy in TCRdb shows in-frame clones only, minus some. The repertoire holds about 400,000 clones, with approximately 88% as singletons. Sequencing was done on a sample of PBMCs or T cells enriched from blood (not recorded which). These TCRs come from a woman younger than 45 with acute COVID-19. Both conserved end residues are part of each CDR3. The D gene is left open where the match is weak. A row's size may be missing; if present it is once, few, many or a size class.

>.|TRBJ1-6|TRBV4-1|TRBD1
CASSQDDRVNSPLHF
TGCGCCAGCAGCCAAGATGACAGGGTAAATTCACCCCTCCACTTT
>.|TRBJ2-1|TRBV2|TRBD2
CASSPAPGGGAGKNNEQFF
TGTGCCAGCAGCCCCGCTCCGGGCGGGGGGGCCGGGAAGAACAATGAGCAGTTCTTC
>.|TRBJ2-5|TRBV6-6|TRBD1
CASSYSTTGGETQYF
TGTGCCAGCAGTTACTCGACCACAGGGGGGGAGACCCAGTACTTC
>.|TRBJ2-7|TRBV10-3|TRBD1
CAIRDNPGTGDNEQYF
TGTGCCATCAGAGACAATCCCGGGACAGGGGACAACGAGCAGTACTTC
>.|TRBJ2-1|TRBV4-2|TRBD2
CASSPRGLAGLNEQFF
TGTGCCAGCAGCCCGCGGGGACTAGCGGGGCTCAATGAGCAGTTCTTC
>.|TRBJ2-1|TRBV7-8|TRBD2
CASSLAGSGTANEQFF
TGTGCCAGCAGCTTAGCGGGAAGCGGGACCGCAAACGAGCAGTTCTTC
>.|TRBJ2-2|TRBV6-5|.
CASSEDNSNTGELFF
TGTGCCAGCAGCGAGGACAACTCGAACACCGGGGAGCTGTTTTTT
>.|TRBJ1-1|TRBV6-5|.
CASIGAERAFF
TGTGCCAGCATAGGGGCAGAGAGGGCTTTCTTT
>.|TRBJ2-2|TRBV9|TRBD2
CASSWGASGGTNTGELFF
TGTGCCAGCAGCTGGGGAGCTAGCGGGGGGACGAACACCGGGGAGCTGTTTTTT
>.|TRBJ1-5|TRBV18|.
CASSPPRWQGRDQPQHF
TGTGCCAGCTCACCACCGCGGTGGCAGGGGAGGGATCAGCCCCAGCATTTT
>.|TRBJ2-3|TRBV6-4|TRBD2
CASSLSGGATDTQYF
TGTGCCAGCAGTCTTAGCGGGGGGGCCACAGATACGCAGTATTTT
>.|TRBJ1-3|TRBV15|.
CATSRTGAGTDTIYF
TGTGCCACCAGCAGAACAGGCGCCGGTACGGACACCATATATTTT
>.|TRBJ1-5|TRBV28|.
CASSSRGAGYQPQHF
TGTGCCAGCAGTTCCCGGGGGGCTGGCTATCAGCCCCAGCATTTT
>.|TRBJ1-1|TRBV5-4|.
CASSGSTGVNTEAFF
TGTGCCAGCAGCGGATCGACAGGTGTAAACACTGAAGCTTTCTTT
>.|TRBJ1-1|TRBV4-1|TRBD1
CASSQEPSGTVRTEAFF
TGCGCCAGCAGCCAAGAACCTAGCGGGACAGTGCGGACTGAAGCTTTCTTT
>.|TRBJ1-2|TRBV29-1|.
CSVEEGAGTGYTF
TGCAGCGTTGAAGAGGGGGCAGGGACCGGCTACACCTTC
>once|TRBJ2-3|TRBV7-2|.
CASSPRTETDTQYF
TGTGCCAGCAGCCCAAGGACAGAAACAGATACGCAGTATTTT
>few|TRBJ2-2|TRBV2|.
CASSAGGLMAGELFF
TGTGCCAGCAGTGCAGGAGGGTTAATGGCCGGGGAGCTGTTTTTT
>.|TRBJ2-6|TRBV10-3|.
CAIRIQYSGANVLTF
TGTGCCATCAGGATACAGTACTCTGGGGCCAACGTCCTGACTTTC
>few|TRBJ1-5|TRBV6-5|.
CASSSGLGQPQHF
TGTGCCAGCAGTTCGGGGTTGGGTCAGCCCCAGCATTTT
>.|TRBJ2-7|TRBV3-1/TRBV3-2|TRBD1
CASSQKWTGSNEQYF
TGTGCCAGCAGCCAAAAATGGACAGGCAGCAACGAGCAGTACTTC
>.|TRBJ1-1|TRBV28|TRBD1
CASSKPGQGGTEAFF
TGTGCCAGCAGCAAACCGGGACAGGGTGGCACTGAAGCTTTCTTT
>.|TRBJ1-1|TRBV27|.
CATASRGMRGPEAFF
TGTGCCACCGCCAGTAGGGGGATGCGAGGCCCTGAAGCTTTCTTT
>.|TRBJ1-5|TRBV24-1|TRBD1
CATAKDRGRNQPQHF
TGTGCCACCGCGAAGGACAGGGGGCGCAATCAGCCCCAGCATTTT
>.|TRBJ1-1|TRBV5-1|TRBD1
CASSWLTGGLAEAFF
TGCGCCAGCAGCTGGCTGACAGGGGGGTTGGCTGAAGCTTTCTTT
>.|TRBJ1-6|TRBV2|TRBD1
CASSEWGQGALGSPLHF
TGTGCCAGCAGTGAATGGGGACAGGGGGCACTGGGTTCACCCCTCCACTTT
>.|TRBJ1-6|TRBV7-9|.
CASSPRQAASSYNSPLHF
TGTGCCAGCAGCCCTAGACAGGCGGCAAGCTCCTATAATTCACCCCTCCACTTT
>.|TRBJ2-7|TRBV9|.
CASSLRVSSYEQYF
TGTGCCAGCAGCCTGAGGGTATCGTCCTACGAGCAGTACTTC
>.|TRBJ1-1|TRBV7-2|.
CASSAARVNTEAFF
TGTGCCAGCAGTGCGGCACGGGTGAACACTGAAGCTTTCTTT
>.|TRBJ1-2|TRBV18|.
CASSPVVSDLNYGYTF
TGTGCCAGCTCACCAGTCGTGTCAGATCTTAACTATGGCTACACCTTC
>.|TRBJ1-2|TRBV9|.
CASSVGGGGEYGYTF
TGTGCCAGCAGCGTAGGTGGAGGTGGGGAATATGGCTACACCTTC
>few|TRBJ1-1|TRBV12-5|.
CASGFMTFGAFF
TGTGCTAGTGGTTTTATGACATTTGGAGCTTTCTTT
>.|TRBJ1-1|TRBV6-1|TRBD1
CASSDQQGRRNTEAFF
TGTGCCAGCAGTGACCAACAGGGGCGAAGGAACACTGAAGCTTTCTTT
>.|TRBJ1-5|TRBV7-2|.
CASSLLGGNQPQHF
TGTGCCAGCAGCTTACTAGGGGGCAATCAGCCCCAGCATTTT
>once|TRBJ1-6|TRBV7-9|.
CASSLPQDNSPLHF
TGTGCCAGCAGCTTACCCCAGGATAATTCACCCCTCCACTTT
>.|TRBJ1-5|TRBV5-3|TRBD1
CARSWTSGTGKSQPQHF
TGTGCCAGAAGCTGGACATCCGGGACAGGGAAGAGTCAGCCCCAGCATTTT
>.|TRBJ2-3|TRBV5-5|.
CASRAGGDTQYF
TGTGCCAGCAGAGCAGGGGGGGATACGCAGTATTTT
>.|TRBJ1-1|TRBV9|.
CASSAGTLNTEAFF
TGTGCCAGCAGCGCCGGGACATTGAACACTGAAGCTTTCTTT
>.|TRBJ1-4|TRBV7-9|TRBD1
CASSSYSGQVMEKLFF
TGTGCCAGCAGCTCCTATTCAGGACAGGTGATGGAAAAACTGTTTTTT
>once|TRBJ1-4|TRBV7-6|TRBD1
CASSLTGTVIATNEKLFF
TGTGCCAGCAGCTTAACCGGGACAGTTATTGCAACTAATGAAAAACTGTTTTTT